The source of this T cell receptor beta chain is a study of lung T cells in sarcoidosis with Löfgren's syndrome. Study as a whole: Analyses focused on Löfgren's syndrome patients. Whole-study findings and limits: Recognition of an unidentified sarcoidosis antigen was only suggested. Versus controls, Löfgren's syndrome patients reportedly showed TRAV12-1 and TRBV2 as most expanded.

This clonotype qualifies as large. Antigen specificity is unknown. Each CDR3 protein is one row after TCRdb ran MiXCR on the reads. The sample lists fewer than 600 distinct CDR3 sequences; roughly 32% were seen once. V lost 1 base and J lost 3; bases outside the gene matches: 7. There are 16 residues in the CDR3. Germline values: CDR1 KGHSH, CDR2 LQKENI. The V and J genes are TRBV18 and TRBJ1-1; TRBD1 agrees at 8 bases. The sequence derives from a human donor with sarcoidosis (Löfgren's syndrome or another form), or a control subject (not recorded which). Source material: CD4+ T cells from PBMCs. The CDR3 here is CASSPLNRGTDTEAFF. CDR3 nucleotide sequence: TGTGCCAGCTCACCACTTAACAGGGGGACCGACACTGAAGCTTTCTTT. Variable domain in full (rest from reference TRBV18 and TRBJ1-1): NAGVMQNPRHLVRRRGQEARLRCSPMKGHSHVYWYRQLPEEGLKFMVYLQKENIIDESGMPKERFSAEFPKEGPSILRIQQVVRGDSAAYFCASSPLNRGTDTEAFFGQGTRLTVV.